This is a list of T cell receptor beta chains from one sample in a study of T cell repertoires in cytomegalovirus infection. TCRdb re-analysed the reads in MiXCR, keeping a single row per CDR3 protein. This sample yields approximately 140,000 distinct CDR3 sequences, of which 20% to 30% are seen a single time; approximately 35% belongs to the top ten. These TCRs' antigens remain unknown. Source material: PBMCs, sequenced either directly or after in vitro stimulation (not recorded which). Every receptor here comes from a human donor in good health (CMV status not recorded). Some clones in this sample may be carry-over from other donors' samples. The CDR3 runs from the conserved cysteine through the conserved F or W. A D gene is named only where the DNA matches it firmly. Clone size is stated in some rows and not others, as once, few, many or a class when expanded.

clone_size	d_call	v_call	j_call	cdr3_aa	cdr3_nt
many	.	TRBV7-2	TRBJ2-2	CASSFQTFTGELFF	TGTGCCAGCAGCTTTCAAACCTTCACCGGGGAGCTGTTTTTT
few	.	TRBV7-3	TRBJ1-2	CASSLVPLLANYGYTF	TGTGCCAGCAGCTTAGTTCCCCTACTAGCTAACTATGGCTACACCTTC
few	.	TRBV12-3/TRBV12-4	TRBJ1-1	CASSTANTEAFF	TGTGCCAGCAGTACGGCGAACACTGAAGCTTTCTTT
.	TRBD2	TRBV6-2/TRBV6-3	TRBJ2-3	CASSPRTSGGYTDTQYF	TGTGCCAGCAGCCCCAGAACTAGCGGGGGTTACACAGATACGCAGTATTTT
few	.	TRBV10-3	TRBJ1-5	CATESTGGQPQHF	TGTGCCACCGAATCGACAGGAGGACAGCCCCAGCATTTT
many	TRBD2	TRBV7-9	TRBJ2-2	CASSFRAGANTGELFF	TGTGCCAGCAGCTTTAGGGCGGGAGCGAACACCGGGGAGCTGTTTTTT
.	TRBD2	TRBV28	TRBJ2-7	CASRPTSGRSYEQYF	TGTGCCAGCAGACCAACTAGCGGGAGGTCCTACGAGCAGTACTTC
few	.	TRBV3-1	TRBJ2-2	CASSQVKAVNTGELFF	TGTGCCAGCAGCCAAGTAAAAGCGGTGAACACCGGGGAGCTGTTTTTT
.	.	TRBV7-2	TRBJ1-2	CASSLAFDGQPYGYTF	TGTGCCAGCAGCTTAGCGTTCGACGGACAGCCCTATGGCTACACCTTC
.	TRBD2	TRBV20-1	TRBJ2-5	CSARDGLAGETQYF	TGCAGTGCTAGAGATGGACTAGCGGGAGAGACCCAGTACTTC
few	TRBD1	TRBV4-1	TRBJ1-1	CASSQRQGAWTEAFF	TGCGCCAGCAGCCAGAGACAGGGGGCATGGACTGAAGCTTTCTTT
once	.	TRBV20-1	TRBJ1-2	CSAPSGRDGYTF	TGCAGTGCTCCGTCTGGTCGGGATGGCTACACCTTC
.	TRBD2	TRBV5-1	TRBJ2-7	CASRWYGGTSGLSYEQYF	TGCGCCAGCAGGTGGTATGGAGGGACTAGCGGCCTCTCCTACGAGCAGTACTTC
few	TRBD1	TRBV7-6	TRBJ1-2	CASSSGQPYGYTF	TGTGCCAGCAGCTCGGGACAGCCTTATGGCTACACCTTC
few	.	TRBV20-1	TRBJ2-3	CSAPTWGADTQYF	TGCAGTGCCCCCACATGGGGGGCAGATACGCAGTATTTT
few	.	TRBV27	TRBJ1-1	CASRRGLYTEAFF	TGTGCCAGCAGGAGAGGGTTATACACTGAAGCTTTCTTT
few	.	TRBV7-8	TRBJ2-1	CASSLAYGTNEQFF	TGTGCCAGCAGCTTAGCGTACGGGACCAATGAGCAGTTCTTC
few	.	TRBV7-6	TRBJ2-3	CASSPQTDTQYF	TGTGCCAGCAGTCCACAGACAGATACGCAGTATTTT
.	TRBD2	TRBV6-5	TRBJ2-2	CASSRRETGELFF	TGTGCCAGCAGCAGGCGGGAGACCGGGGAGCTGTTTTTT
many	.	TRBV7-9	TRBJ2-3	CASSLVNQRTDTQYF	TGTGCCAGCAGCTTAGTGAACCAAAGGACAGATACGCAGTATTTT
few	TRBD1	TRBV24-1	TRBJ2-2	CATSGFAPSTGTGYTGELFF	TGTGCCACCAGTGGCTTTGCCCCCTCAACCGGGACAGGGTACACCGGGGAGCTGTTTTTT
few	.	TRBV7-2	TRBJ2-3	CASSSDFSSKQYF	TGTGCCAGCAGCTCCGACTTCTCTTCGAAGCAGTATTTT
few	.	TRBV14	TRBJ2-7	CASSQEPGAWPHEQYF	TGTGCCAGCAGCCAAGAACCTGGTGCATGGCCCCACGAGCAGTACTTC
.	.	TRBV27	TRBJ1-2	CASSPIGTPSGGYTF	TGTGCCAGCAGTCCCATCGGGACCCCCAGCGGGGGCTACACCTTC
few	.	TRBV4-3	TRBJ1-3	CASSQEAARTASGNTIYF	TGCGCCAGCAGCCAAGAGGCTGCTCGGACAGCCTCTGGAAACACCATATATTTT
few	TRBD1	TRBV6-6	TRBJ1-5	CASRALQGYSNQPQHF	TGTGCCAGCAGAGCCCTACAGGGGTATAGCAATCAGCCCCAGCATTTT
.	.	TRBV7-9	TRBJ2-5	CASSLTVQETQYF	TGTGCCAGCAGCTTAACAGTTCAAGAGACCCAGTACTTC
few	.	TRBV12-3/TRBV12-4	TRBJ2-1	CASSPHDEQFF	TGTGCCAGCAGTCCCCATGATGAGCAGTTCTTC
many	.	TRBV7-8	TRBJ2-4	CASSSRPGYIQYF	TGTGCCAGCAGCTCACGGCCGGGGTACATTCAGTACTTC
few	.	TRBV2	TRBJ2-5	CASLGAQETQYF	TGTGCCAGCCTTGGGGCTCAAGAGACCCAGTACTTC
.	.	TRBV7-2	TRBJ2-1	CASSFQDLRGEQFF	TGTGCCAGCAGCTTTCAGGACTTACGAGGGGAGCAGTTCTTC
many	.	TRBV12-3/TRBV12-4	TRBJ2-1	CASSPSRGQFF	TGTGCCAGCAGCCCCTCCCGTGGGCAGTTCTTC